The 20 T cell receptor beta chains below come from one sample, sequenced in a study of Ad26.COV2.S vaccination and SARS-CoV-2 variants. Treatment noted: roughly 20 received Ad26.COV2.S at low or high dose, single or two shots; five or six received placebo; per-sample allocation not given. Vaccine and placebo recipients were sampled on day 63 after the first injection. Repertoires were generated with immunoSEQ multiplex PCR, while TCRdb's copy carries only in-frame clones and drops some. The table has approximately 420,000 clones, approximately 90% seen once. The starting material was peripheral blood, obtained in a trial of Ad26.COV2.S vaccine versus placebo. The source of these receptors is a person between 18 and 60 years old who received the Ad26.COV2.S COVID-19 vaccine or a placebo.

In DNA form, the CDR3 reads TGTGCCAGCAGTTTGGTGGGGGGTTATGGCTACACCTTC. Protein product: CASSLVGGYGYTF. J is TRBJ1-2 and V is TRBV28; D perhaps matches TRBD1 (5 bases). The CDR3 loop spans 13 amino acids. CDR1 and CDR2 from the germline V gene are MDHEN and SYDVKM. V lost 3 bases and J lost 5, with 10 bases in between.

J is TRBJ1-4 and V is TRBV7-6; 8 nucleotides line up with TRBD1. The germline V gene encodes CDR1 SGHVS and CDR2 FNYEAQ. The CDR3 consists of 19 residues. J was trimmed by 5 bases and V by 3 bases; bases with no gene match: 17. The CDR3 reads CASSFFRGQDDRENEKLFF. CDR3 sequence (DNA): TGTGCCAGCAGCTTTTTCAGGGGACAGGACGACCGGGAAAATGAAAAACTGTTTTTT.

The chain carries TRBV4-1 and TRBJ1-4, with TRBD1 matching 10 bases. The junction had 1 base not matched to a gene; V was cut back by 4 bases and J by 5 bases. The CDR3 contains 14 residues. In germline, CDR1 is MGHRA, CDR2 YSYEKL. The CDR3 DNA reads as TGCGCCAGCAGCCTGGACAGGGGGAATGAAAAACTGTTTTTT. Translating gives CASSLDRGNEKLFF.

CDR3 in amino acids: CASSKKGPSGVYHEQYF. CDR3 in DNA: TGTGCCAGCAGCAAAAAAGGGCCCAGCGGGGTATATCACGAGCAGTACTTC. This chain uses TRBV21-1 with TRBJ2-7; the table's TRBD2 call for D was not verified on the DNA. TRBV21-1 is a listed pseudogene. The CDR3 covers 17 residues.

The rearrangement uses TRBV2 and TRBJ2-7, with 9 bases lining up with TRBD1. This CDR3 spans 14 amino acids. Germline CDR1 SNHLY, CDR2 FYNNEI. V gave up 5 bases and J gave up 2 bases; unmatched junction bases: 4. The CDR3 DNA sequence: TGTGCCAGCAGTTACACAGGGGGCACCTACGAGCAGTACTTC. Encoded protein: CASSYTGGTYEQYF.

The rearrangement links TRBV7-2 to TRBJ1-1; D unclear. The CDR3 extends over 14 amino acids. The germline CDR1 and CDR2 sequences are SGHTA and FQGNSA. V was shortened by 1 base and J by 5 bases, with 11 bases between the two germline ends. CDR3 sequence reads: CASSLGGLTTEAFF. CDR3 DNA sequence: TGTGCCAGCAGCTTAGGAGGGCTTACTACTGAAGCTTTCTTT.

V and J are TRBV10-1 and TRBJ2-1; D tentatively reads TRBD1 or TRBD2 (5 bases each). With 6 bases removed from V and 8 bases from J, the gap between germline ends came to 20 bases. This CDR3 contains 15 residues. Germline V CDR1 and CDR2: WNHNN, SYGVQD (reference sequence). CDR3 DNA: TGCGCCAGCAGCCCCCTGGGGGAGAGGTTCGATGAGCAGTTCTTC. Protein: CASSPLGERFDEQFF.

V and J are TRBV19 and TRBJ1-2, with no clear D. V was clipped by 2 bases and J by 3 bases, with 16 bases between them. The germline V gene encodes CDR1 LNHDA and CDR2 SQIVND (reference sequence). The length of the CDR3 is 16 residues. CDR3 region: CASSINLVRTDYGYTF. The CDR3 coding sequence is TGTGCCAGTAGTATAAATCTCGTCCGGACCGACTATGGCTACACCTTC.

This sequence joins TRBV6-2 or TRBV6-3 and TRBJ1-1; no definite D call. This CDR3 contains 15 residues. V lost 2 bases to trimming and J lost 4 bases, with 14 bases between them. Germline CDR1 is MNHEY and CDR2 is SVGEGT. CDR3 in amino acids: CASSYPPALSTEAFF. The CDR3 DNA follows: TGTGCCAGCAGTTACCCGCCCGCTTTGAGCACTGAAGCTTTCTTT.

There are many counts of this clone. The rearrangement uses TRBV7-6 and TRBJ2-1, with 10 bases fitting TRBD2. The CDR3 has 16 amino acids. V lost 4 bases, J lost 6 bases, and 9 bases stayed unmatched. Germline V CDR1 and CDR2: SGHVS, FNYEAQ. In DNA form, the CDR3 reads TGTGCCAGCAGCTCCAATTCTCTAGCGGGGGTCAATGAGCAGTTCTTC. Translated: CASSSNSLAGVNEQFF.

The chain combines TRBV3-1 (or the pseudogene TRBV3-2) with TRBJ1-1; D unresolved. The CDR3 totals 15 residues. Germline CDR1 and CDR2: LGHDT and YNNKEL (reference sequence). V was cut by 5 bases and J by 1 base, with 14 bases left in between. CDR3 coding DNA: TGTGCCAGCAGCTTATGGGCAGGCGAGAACACTGAAGCTTTCTTT. It encodes CASSLWAGENTEAFF.

The genes are TRBV5-4 and TRBJ1-2; perhaps TRBD1 as D (6 bases). V dropped 0 bases and J dropped 3 bases, with 15 bases sitting between them. There are 16 residues in the CDR3. Germline CDR1 reads SGHNT; CDR2 reads YYREEE (reference sequence). The CDR3 loop reads CASSLAVRGAYYGYTF. CDR3 nucleotides: TGTGCCAGCAGCTTGGCTGTCAGGGGCGCATACTATGGCTACACCTTC.

This chain uses TRBV10-3 with TRBJ1-1, with 8 bases aligning to TRBD1. This CDR3 has 13 amino acids. CDR1 is ENHRY, CDR2 SYGVKD, per germline. J was trimmed by 6 bases and V by 8 bases; bases with no gene match: 8. The CDR3 region has the DNA TGTGCCATCCGGCCTGACAGGGGATCTGAAGCTTTCTTT. It yields the protein CAIRPDRGSEAFF.

This clone was observed once. The V gene is TRBV6-1, the J gene TRBJ1-2; 9 bases align to TRBD1. The CDR3 is 15 amino acids. The trim removed 0 bases at V and 5 bases at J, leaving 4 bases unmatched. Germline values: CDR1 MNHNS, CDR2 SASEGT. Here the CDR3 DNA reads TGTGCCAGCAGTGAAGCGGGGACAGGGTTTTATGGCTACACCTTC. It translates to CASSEAGTGFYGYTF.

J is TRBJ2-3 and V is TRBV15; D is ambiguous. Germline V CDR1 and CDR2: LNHNV, YYDKDF (reference sequence). The CDR3 totals 15 residues. V lost 0 bases and J lost 3, with 10 bases in between. The CDR3 coding sequence is TGTGCCACCAGCAGAGACACATCTAGAACAGATACGCAGTATTTT. This translates into CATSRDTSRTDTQYF.

As for this clone: Other DNA sequences in the same sample also yield this CDR3. The gene calls are TRBV10-3 and TRBJ2-5; D ambiguous. Germline CDR1 ENHRY, CDR2 SYGVKD. V lost 2 bases to trimming and J lost 8 bases, with 6 bases between them. The length of the CDR3 is 11 residues. In nucleotides, the CDR3 is TGTGCCATCAGTGAGGGGGAAACCCAGTACTTC. Amino acid sequence: CAISEGETQYF.

J is TRBJ1-2 and V is TRBV3-1 (or the pseudogene TRBV3-2); D ambiguous. Trimming took off 2 bases at V and 2 bases at J, with 9 bases between the two ends. Per germline, CDR1 LGHDT and CDR2 YNNKEL (reference sequence). There are 14 residues in the CDR3. The CDR3 coding sequence is TGTGCCAGCAGCCAACATAAAGGGAACTATGGCTACACCTTC. The encoded protein is CASSQHKGNYGYTF.

This chain joins TRBV29-1 and TRBJ2-2; 7 bases fit TRBD2. This CDR3 spans 12 amino acids. The junction had 2 bases not matched to a gene; V was cut back by 3 bases and J by 7 bases. Per germline, CDR1 SQVTM and CDR2 ANQGSEA. The CDR3 region is CSVERGSGELFF. CDR3 DNA: TGCAGCGTTGAGCGGGGGAGCGGGGAGCTGTTTTTT.

The rearrangement uses TRBV7-8 and TRBJ2-3, with D hard to call. There are 15 residues in the CDR3. V lost 6 bases to trimming and J lost 2 bases, with 15 bases between them. Looked up from germline, CDR1 is SGHVS and CDR2 is FQNEAQ. For the CDR3, the DNA is TGTGCCAGCAGTCCCCTTCAGGATTTCACAGATACGCAGTATTTT. Translating gives CASSPLQDFTDTQYF.

This chain uses TRBV7-9 with TRBJ2-2; 7 bases line up with TRBD1. Losses at the gene ends were 6 bases for V and 3 bases for J; bases not matched to a gene: 4. This CDR3 region has 14 residues. Germline CDR1 and CDR2: SEHNR and FQNEAQ (reference sequence). CDR3 residues: CASRYTGDTGELFF. DNA of the CDR3: TGTGCCAGCAGGTACACAGGGGACACCGGGGAGCTGTTTTTT.